Listed below are T cell receptor beta chains from one sample, sequenced in a study of T cells in Graves' hyperthyroidism and ophthalmopathy. TCRdb redid the calling of the multiplex PCR reads with MiXCR, one entry per CDR3 protein. Counted here are over 500,000 distinct CDR3 sequences, around 15% occurring once; the ten biggest clones make up 25% to 35%. The source material was blood. Source of these receptors: a woman between 25 and 40 years old with Graves' ophthalmopathy. CDR3s include the opening cysteine and the closing phenylalanine or tryptophan. The D gene is left open where the match is weak. A clone size is listed for some rows: how often the clone was seen (once, few, many), or a class if it is expanded.

length	J	size	V	D	CDR3	DNA
15	TRBJ1-2	many	TRBV11-2	TRBD1	CASSLFGRGPEGYTF	TGTGCCAGCAGCTTATTTGGCAGGGGGCCGGAGGGCTACACCTTC
15	TRBJ2-3	NA	TRBV9	NA	CASSVEPDSTDTQYF	TGTGCCAGCAGCGTAGAGCCAGATAGCACAGATACGCAGTATTTT
14	TRBJ1-6	NA	TRBV20-1	NA	CSAREGIPNSPLHF	TGCAGTGCTAGAGAGGGTATTCCTAATTCACCCCTCCACTTT
14	TRBJ1-1	many	TRBV2	NA	CASSVNRAFTEAFF	TGTGCCAGCAGTGTAAACAGGGCCTTCACTGAAGCTTTCTTT
19	TRBJ2-3	many	TRBV12-3/TRBV12-4	TRBD2	CASTSSAWAGGTSTDTQYF	TGTGCCAGCACCTCCTCAGCATGGGCGGGAGGTACTAGCACAGATACGCAGTATTTT
13	TRBJ1-5	many	TRBV20-1	TRBD1	CSARRQGNQPQHF	TGCAGTGCTAGAAGACAGGGGAACCAGCCCCAGCATTTT
14	TRBJ2-5	many	TRBV7-2	NA	CASSLIRLKETQYF	TGTGCCAGCAGCTTGATAAGGTTGAAAGAGACCCAGTACTTC
14	TRBJ2-5	many	TRBV12-3/TRBV12-4	NA	CASSLVAGKETQYF	TGTGCCAGCAGTTTAGTGGCGGGGAAAGAGACCCAGTACTTC
15	TRBJ2-1	few	TRBV12-3/TRBV12-4	TRBD2	CASSYPGLAYNEQFF	TGTGCCAGCAGTTATCCGGGACTAGCGTACAATGAGCAGTTCTTC
17	TRBJ2-7	NA	TRBV4-2	TRBD2	CASSQEFTGGSWREQYF	TGTGCCAGCAGCCAGGAATTTACGGGGGGTTCATGGCGCGAGCAGTACTTC
15	TRBJ2-1	few	TRBV27	TRBD2	CATGFSGSVENEQFF	TGTGCCACAGGGTTTAGCGGGAGCGTTGAGAATGAGCAGTTCTTC
14	TRBJ1-5	many	TRBV7-9	NA	CASSSPHSNQPQHF	TGTGCCAGCAGCTCCCCACATAGCAATCAGCCCCAGCATTTT
14	TRBJ2-1	many	TRBV20-1	NA	CSAQALAARNEQFF	TGCAGTGCTCAGGCCCTAGCTGCGCGCAATGAGCAGTTCTTC
15	TRBJ1-2	few	TRBV20-1	NA	CSARDLTTTLWSYTF	TGCAGTGCTAGAGATCTTACAACGACCCTATGGAGCTACACCTTC
15	TRBJ2-1	NA	TRBV24-1	TRBD1	CATPPGQDGYNEQFF	TGTGCCACCCCACCGGGACAGGATGGGTACAATGAGCAGTTCTTC
16	TRBJ2-2	NA	TRBV10-3	TRBD2	CAIKDTSGRPTGELFF	TGTGCCATCAAAGATACTAGCGGGAGACCCACCGGGGAGCTGTTTTTT
15	TRBJ1-1	many	TRBV12-3/TRBV12-4	NA	CASSPPGHAVTEAFF	TGTGCCAGCAGTCCCCCGGGACATGCTGTCACTGAAGCTTTCTTT
15	TRBJ2-5	NA	TRBV6-9	TRBD1	CASSSNRGPQETQYF	TGTGCCAGCAGTTCCAACAGGGGGCCCCAAGAGACCCAGTACTTC
15	TRBJ2-7	many	TRBV6-2/TRBV6-3	NA	CASILRGGSSYEQYF	TGTGCCAGCATCCTCCGAGGGGGAAGCTCCTACGAGCAGTACTTC
15	TRBJ2-1	many	TRBV20-1	TRBD2	CSARDLAGGGNEQFF	TGCAGTGCTAGAGATCTAGCGGGAGGGGGCAATGAGCAGTTCTTC
18	TRBJ2-1	NA	TRBV4-1	NA	CASSQDSGQGLGYNEQFF	TGCGCCAGCAGCCAAGATTCCGGGCAAGGTCTAGGATACAATGAGCAGTTCTTC
17	TRBJ2-2	NA	TRBV7-3	TRBD2	CASSSTPGLAGVGELFF	TGTGCCAGCAGCTCTACACCGGGACTAGCGGGAGTGGGGGAGCTGTTTTTT
18	TRBJ2-1	NA	TRBV10-3	TRBD2	CAISESLAENPLYNEQFF	TGTGCCATCAGTGAGTCACTAGCGGAAAACCCCCTATACAATGAGCAGTTCTTC
16	TRBJ2-7	NA	TRBV19	TRBD2	CASSPRWRGVLYEQYF	TGTGCCAGTAGTCCCCGTTGGCGGGGGGTACTCTACGAGCAGTACTTC